The 26 T cell receptor beta chains below come from one sample, sequenced in a study of cytomegalovirus exposure and HLA in healthy donors listed by TCRdb under 2017. Library preparation used the immunoSEQ multiplex PCR assay. TCRdb took over this immuneACCESS table, retaining in-frame rearrangements with V and J assigned. Such tables are incomplete; in checked studies, under half of the missing clones stem from an unresolved V gene, and the remainder is unexplained. Counted in this sample were about 70,000 clones; around 92% of them appeared once. The ten biggest clones cover roughly 5% of the sample. The sequencing input was PBMCs. The origin of the receptors is a man younger than 35 in good health and CMV-seropositive.

The chain carries TRBV4-1 and TRBJ2-1; no clear D. This CDR3 comprises 11 residues. The V gene lost 1 base and the J gene lost 9 bases, with 4 bases spanning the gap. From germline, CDR1 is MGHRA and CDR2 YSYEKL. The CDR3, as DNA: TGCGCCAGCAGCCAAGCCTTTGAGCAGTTCTTC. Translated, it gives CASSQAFEQFF.

The chain has TRBV4-2 and TRBJ1-5; perhaps TRBD1 as D (6 bases). V shed 5 bases and J shed 4 bases, with 12 bases lying between them. Germline values: CDR1 LGHNA, CDR2 YNFKEQ. This CDR3 spans 14 amino acids. CDR3 protein: CASSSRQANQPQHF. As DNA, the CDR3 is TGTGCCAGCAGCTCTCGACAGGCAAATCAGCCCCAGCATTTT.

The chain uses TRBV27 and TRBJ2-7; 8 nucleotides match TRBD2. The CDR3 spans 15 residues. The V gene end was trimmed by 2 bases and the J gene end by 0 bases; junction bases not matched to a gene: 3. Germline CDR1 is MNHEY and CDR2 is SMNVEV (reference sequence). The CDR3 protein is CASSLGGGISYEQYF. The DNA for the CDR3 is TGTGCCAGCAGTTTAGGCGGGGGGATCTCCTACGAGCAGTACTTC.

The CDR3 is CASSFGTGHGEQFF. The CDR3 DNA follows: TGTGCCAGTAGTTTCGGGACAGGACATGGTGAGCAGTTCTTC. V is TRBV19 and J is TRBJ2-1, with TRBD1 identical over 8 bases. With V trimmed by 5 bases and J by 9 bases, 9 bases remained unmatched. Looked up from germline, CDR1 is LNHDA and CDR2 is SQIVND (reference sequence). This CDR3 contains 14 residues.

The chain couples TRBV19 to TRBJ1-1; a weak D match, TRBD1 (5 bases). The V gene lost 4 bases and the J gene lost 9 bases, with 12 bases spanning the gap. The CDR3 totals 12 residues. In germline, CDR1 is LNHDA, CDR2 SQIVND (reference sequence). The CDR3 reads CASSRQNTQAFF. In nucleotides, the CDR3 is TGTGCCAGTAGTAGACAGAACACACAAGCTTTCTTT.

The chain links TRBV5-1 to TRBJ2-2; the match to TRBD2 covers 13 bases. The CDR3 spans 18 residues. Trimming at V came to 0 bases and at J to 5 bases, leaving 7 bases not matched to a gene. Germline V gene lookup returns CDR1 SGHRS and CDR2 YFSETQ. In DNA, the CDR3 is TGCGCCAGCAGCTTGGCCCGAAGGACTAGCGGGAGTACCGGGGAGCTGTTTTTT. This encodes CASSLARRTSGSTGELFF.

The V and J genes are TRBV29-1 and TRBJ2-7; 9 positions agree with TRBD2. CDR3 length: 13 amino acids. The J segment lost 3 bases and the V segment lost 2 bases, leaving 2 bases of the junction unmatched. CDR1 is SQVTM and CDR2 is ANQGSEA in the germline V gene. The CDR3 protein is CSVESSGDYEQYF. DNA of the CDR3: TGCAGCGTTGAATCTAGCGGGGACTACGAGCAGTACTTC.

For the CDR3, the DNA is TGTGCCAGCAGTTATACAGGGGACTATCAGCCCCAGCATTTT. The encoded protein is CASSYTGDYQPQHF. The chain recombines TRBV6-5 with TRBJ1-5; TRBD1 aligns across 7 bases. Germline V gives CDR1 MNHEY, CDR2 SVGAGI. Trimming cost V 3 bases and J 5 bases; bases outside gene matches: 4. This CDR3 spans 14 amino acids.

The chain links TRBV18 to TRBJ2-3; D perhaps matches TRBD1 (6 bases). The CDR3 contains 15 residues. Germline assignment: CDR1 KGHSH and CDR2 LQKENI. Trimming shortened V by 3 bases and J by 3 bases, and 13 bases separated the two germline ends. The DNA of the CDR3 is TGTGCCAGCTCACCGGGGGCAGGCACTACAGATACGCAGTATTTT. Translating it yields CASSPGAGTTDTQYF.

The chain uses TRBV7-3 and TRBJ2-1, with D maybe TRBD1 (5 bases). V lost 2 bases and J lost 10, with 18 bases in between. The CDR3 is 15 amino acids. The V gene's germline CDR1 is SGHTA and CDR2 FQGTGA. This chain's CDR3 is CASSLVGVGTEEQFF. The CDR3 DNA reads TGTGCCAGCAGCTTAGTAGGGGTGGGTACTGAGGAGCAGTTCTTC.

This clone was picked up a small number of times. The chain is built from TRBV28 and TRBJ1-5, with D unresolved. Trimming cost V 7 bases and J 5 bases, with 6 bases left between them. The CDR3 extends over 11 amino acids. CDR1 and CDR2 from the germline V gene are MDHEN and SYDVKM. CDR3: CASTSDQPQHF. The CDR3 nucleotides are TGTGCCAGCACCTCGGATCAGCCCCAGCATTTT.

V gene TRBV7-9 combines with J gene TRBJ1-4; TRBD1 matches 10 bases. Germline V CDR1 and CDR2: SEHNR, FQNEAQ (reference sequence). After removal of 4 bases from V and 0 bases from J, the junction contained 8 bases not matched to a gene. There are 18 residues in the CDR3. In DNA form, the CDR3 reads TGTGCCAGCAGCTCGACAGGGGGCCTAGCCTCAACTAATGAAAAACTGTTTTTT. Translated: CASSSTGGLASTNEKLFF.

The CDR3 reads CASSFVGGEQYF. CDR3 nucleotides: TGTGCCAGCAGTTTTGTGGGAGGCGAGCAGTACTTC. The chain joins TRBV28 to TRBJ2-7; a possible D gene is TRBD2 (6 bases). V was pared by 3 bases and J by 6 bases, with 9 bases between. The CDR3 consists of 12 residues. The germline V gene encodes CDR1 MDHEN and CDR2 SYDVKM.

Only a few counts were recorded for this clone. V is TRBV2 and J is TRBJ1-5, with 9 bases aligning to TRBD1. Trimming removed 7 bases from V and 11 bases from J; junction bases left unmatched: 9. CDR1 is SNHLY and CDR2 is FYNNEI in the germline V gene. The CDR3 sequence is 13 residues long. Here the CDR3 DNA reads TGTGCCAGCACGGGACAGGGCCTGGGGTCCCAGCATTTT. It yields the protein CASTGQGLGSQHF.

This CDR3 is CASSLSKTVDEKLFF. For the CDR3, the DNA is TGTGCCAGCAGTTTATCGAAGACAGTTGATGAAAAACTGTTTTTT. The rearrangement links TRBV27 to TRBJ1-4, with D tentatively TRBD1 (5 bases). CDR3 length: 15 amino acids. Germline V CDR1 and CDR2: MNHEY, SMNVEV (reference sequence). With 0 bases removed from V and 6 bases from J, the gap between germline ends came to 11 bases.

J is TRBJ2-2 and V is TRBV6-5; 8 nucleotides line up with TRBD2. J lost 3 bases, V lost 6 bases, and 6 bases had no gene match. Germline V CDR1 and CDR2: MNHEY, SVGAGI. This CDR3 region has 15 residues. CDR3 DNA sequence: TGTGCCAGCAGGTACAGCGGGAGTTACACCGGGGAGCTGTTTTTT. Translating it yields CASRYSGSYTGELFF.

J is TRBJ2-6 and V is TRBV5-1; 10 nucleotides agree with TRBD2. The CDR3 is made up of 18 amino acids. From germline, CDR1 is SGHRS and CDR2 YFSETQ. With 0 bases clipped from V and 0 bases from J, the junction kept 3 bases outside the gene matches. The CDR3 loop is CASSLEASGSSGANVLTF. CDR3 in DNA: TGCGCCAGCAGCTTGGAGGCTAGCGGGAGCTCTGGGGCCAACGTCCTGACTTTC.

The chain joins TRBV5-1 to TRBJ2-1; TRBD1 is a possible D gene (6 bases). Germline lookup yields CDR1 SGHRS and CDR2 YFSETQ. Trimming stripped 4 bases from V and 5 bases from J, with 16 bases between. The CDR3 totals 15 residues. The CDR3 DNA reads TGCGCCAGCAGCCTGCGCTTAGAGGGGGACAATGAGCAGTTCTTC. It encodes CASSLRLEGDNEQFF. Looking up the rest from reference TRBV5-1 and TRBJ2-1 gives the full variable domain: KAGVTQTPRYLIKTRGQQVTLSCSPISGHRSVSWYQQTPGQGLQFLFEYFSETQRNKGNFPGRFSGRQFSNSRSEMNVSTLELGDSALYLCASSLRLEGDNEQFFGPGTRLTVL.

The V call is TRBV4-1, the J call TRBJ2-7; 8 positions match TRBD1. J gave up 1 base and V 1 base, and 3 bases lay outside the gene matches. Germline V gene data show CDR1 as MGHRA and CDR2 as YSYEKL. The CDR3 is 15 residues long. The CDR3 bases are TGCGCCAGCAGCCAAGTTTGGACAGGGTCCTACGAGCAGTACTTC. Its translation: CASSQVWTGSYEQYF.

This rearrangement joins TRBV2 to TRBJ2-5, with a weak D call TRBD1 (5 bases). This CDR3 is 13 amino acids long. The V gene lost 6 bases and the J gene lost 3 bases, with 11 bases spanning the gap. Germline-derived CDR1 and CDR2 are SNHLY and FYNNEI. The CDR3 is CASRNSDKETQYF. The CDR3 DNA reads as TGTGCCAGCAGGAACTCGGACAAAGAGACCCAGTACTTC.

The DNA for the CDR3 is TGTGCCAGCAGTGAGCCGGGACAGATCTACGAGCAGTACTTC. Residues: CASSEPGQIYEQYF. The rearrangement uses TRBV25-1 and TRBJ2-7; 7 bases align to TRBD1. V was pared by 3 bases and J by 3 bases, with 5 bases of the junction left unmatched. This CDR3 has 14 residues. Germline V CDR1 and CDR2: MGHDK, SYGVNS.

This sequence joins TRBV28 and TRBJ2-1; D is uncertain. The V gene's germline CDR1 is MDHEN and CDR2 SYDVKM. V lost 5 bases to trimming and J lost 7 bases, with 18 bases between them. The CDR3 extends over 15 amino acids. As DNA, the CDR3 is TGTGCCAGCAGTCCTACAGATACCCTAAGTAATGAGCAGTTCTTC. As protein: CASSPTDTLSNEQFF.

The chain combines TRBV4-1 with TRBJ1-1, with 9 bases that match TRBD1. The germline V gene encodes CDR1 MGHRA and CDR2 YSYEKL. CDR3 size: 16 residues. V trimming: 4 bases; J trimming: 3 bases; junction bases outside the gene matches: 9. CDR3 in amino acids: CASSPTDRGSDTEAFF. CDR3 in DNA: TGCGCCAGCAGCCCTACGGACAGGGGTTCGGACACTGAAGCTTTCTTT.

V gene TRBV15 combines with J gene TRBJ1-2, with 10 bases lining up with TRBD1. Germline lookup yields CDR1 LNHNV and CDR2 YYDKDF (reference sequence). Germline trimming cut 6 bases from V and 4 bases from J; bases unmatched to any gene: 5. This CDR3 region has 14 residues. The CDR3 DNA is TGTGCCACCAGGAGACAGGGGGCTATCTATGGCTACACCTTC. Residues: CATRRQGAIYGYTF.

J is TRBJ2-7 and V is TRBV27; 8 nucleotides agree with TRBD1. CDR1 MNHEY and CDR2 SMNVEV come from the germline V gene (reference sequence). This CDR3 comprises 14 residues. The V and J ends lost 7 bases and 3 bases, in that order; junction bases with no gene match: 8. The CDR3 protein is CASTGDRTLYEQYF. The DNA for the CDR3 is TGTGCCAGCACCGGGGACAGGACGCTCTACGAGCAGTACTTC.

The chain employs TRBV7-9 and TRBJ1-2; D uncertain. Per germline, CDR1 SEHNR and CDR2 FQNEAQ (reference sequence). V lost 5 bases and J 6 bases, leaving 7 bases between the germline ends. The CDR3 runs to 11 residues. The CDR3 bases are TGTGCCAGCAGCGAGGGCGATGGCTACACCTTC. Its protein is CASSEGDGYTF. Full variable domain (rest looked up from reference TRBV7-9 and TRBJ1-2): DTGVSQNPRHKITKRGQNVTFRCDPISEHNRLYWYRQTLGQGPEFLTYFQNEAQLEKSRLLSDRFSAERPKGSFSTLEIQRTEQGDSAMYLCASSEGDGYTFGSGTRLTVV.